The 16 T cell receptor beta chains in this list originate from one sample, sequenced in a study of CD8 T cells in ankylosing spondylitis listed by TCRdb under 2017. Study-wide conclusions, independent of this receptor: Blood from ankylosing spondylitis patients appeared to be characterized by a TCR beta motif made up of eight highly homologous amino acid variants.

These receptors have no identified antigens. The receptor library was made with 5' RACE. Sequencing instrument: Illumina HiSeq 2500. TCRdb redid the processing of the public reads, applying fastp at Q25 and MiXCR, and retained in-frame beta chains. Records with the same CDR3 protein are collapsed into one entry carrying the most frequent genes and DNA. The sample has 390,000 or so distinct CDR3 sequences on record, about 22% of them singletons. The biggest ten clones account for around 17% of the sample. The specimen was blood, either unsorted or a sorted T cell fraction (not recorded which). The source is a male donor with ankylosing spondylitis.

The genes are TRBV5-1 and TRBJ2-1; D is perhaps TRBD1 (6 bases). Germline V CDR1 and CDR2: SGHRS, YFSETQ. This CDR3 contains 15 residues. The V end was cut by 1 base, the J end by 8 bases, with 16 bases between. The CDR3 nucleotides are TGCGCCAGCAGCTTGAAAATTACAGGGCATGATGAGCAGTTCTTC. Translation gives CASSLKITGHDEQFF.

This clonotype was detected a few times. The chain employs TRBV5-1 and TRBJ2-7, with D maybe TRBD1 (6 bases). The germline V and J ends were trimmed by 5 bases and 3 bases, with 18 bases remaining between them. CDR1 is SGHRS, CDR2 YFSETQ, per germline. The CDR3 sequence is 15 residues long. As DNA, the CDR3 is TGCGCCAGCAGAGACACCGGGACACCTGTCTACGAGCAGTACTTC. It encodes CASRDTGTPVYEQYF.

This clonotype showed up many times. V usage is TRBV5-1 and J usage is TRBJ2-2, with a possible D match to TRBD1 (6 bases). The germline CDR1 and CDR2 sequences are SGHRS and YFSETQ. Between the trimmed V and J ends, which lost 3 bases and 6 bases, there was a span of 9 bases. The CDR3 contains 13 residues. The CDR3 region is CASSWSGAGELFF. As DNA, the CDR3 is TGCGCCAGCAGCTGGTCAGGGGCCGGGGAGCTGTTTTTT.

This clonotype was recorded a few times. This rearrangement joins TRBV20-1 to TRBJ2-3; D gene unclear. CDR1 DFQATT and CDR2 SNEGSKA come from the germline V gene (reference sequence). The CDR3 has 12 residues. V gave up 2 bases and J gave up 3 bases, with 6 bases separating them. CDR3 amino acids: CSARRQTDTQYF. The DNA for the CDR3 is TGCAGTGCTAGAAGGCAGACAGATACGCAGTATTTT.

V usage is TRBV29-1 and J usage is TRBJ1-3; the D gene is possibly TRBD1 (6 bases). The CDR3 spans 15 residues. Trimming left V 6 bases short and J 0 bases short, with 15 bases between. The germline V gene encodes CDR1 SQVTM and CDR2 ANQGSEA. The CDR3 DNA reads TGCAGCGTCCAAACAGGGCAACGCTCTGGAAACACCATATATTTT. Amino acid sequence: CSVQTGQRSGNTIYF.

The chain is built from TRBV25-1 and TRBJ2-3, with D maybe TRBD1 (6 bases). Germline V gene lookup returns CDR1 MGHDK and CDR2 SYGVNS. The CDR3 extends over 13 amino acids. Trimming left V 6 bases short and J 0 bases short, with 7 bases between. The CDR3 region has the DNA TGTGCCAGCAGACAGGGAAGCACAGATACGCAGTATTTT. It codes for CASRQGSTDTQYF.

A few counts support this clonotype. The chain uses TRBV12-3 or TRBV12-4 and TRBJ2-5; 7 bases agree with TRBD2. The CDR3 runs 13 residues. V shed 2 bases, J shed 5 bases, and the junction held 2 bases outside the gene matches. The CDR3 is CASSLWGGETQYF. CDR3 DNA sequence: TGTGCCAGCAGTTTATGGGGAGGGGAGACCCAGTACTTC.

This clonotype has just a few counts. J is TRBJ1-6 and V is TRBV20-1; D is perhaps TRBD1 (6 bases). Germline lookup yields CDR1 DFQATT and CDR2 SNEGSKA (reference sequence). The CDR3 runs to 15 residues. Trimming pared 0 bases from V and 7 bases from J, leaving 13 bases between. The chain's CDR3 is CSARDAGTLNSPLHF. CDR3 sequence (DNA): TGCAGTGCTAGAGACGCCGGGACATTAAATTCACCCCTCCACTTT.

This clonotype was counted between two and nine times. The rearrangement joins TRBV12-3 or TRBV12-4 to TRBJ1-6, with TRBD1 identical over 9 bases. The CDR3 totals 15 residues. V trimming: 6 bases; J trimming: 6 bases; junction bases outside the gene matches: 6. The CDR3 region is CASRGDRVVNSPLHF. The CDR3 region has the DNA TGTGCCAGCAGGGGGGACAGGGTGGTTAATTCACCCCTCCACTTT.

Details on this clonotype: One end of the junction fails to match germline, which may point to a read error. The genes are TRBV15 and TRBJ2-3, with TRBD1 matching over 10 bases. CDR3 size: 19 residues. From germline, CDR1 is LNHNV and CDR2 YYDKDF (reference sequence). CDR3 loop: CATSRKPIAPGQGHNTQYF. The CDR3, as DNA: TGTGCCACCAGCAGAAAACCTATAGCCCCGGGACAGGGGCACAATACGCAATATTTT. The full variable domain, rest sourced from reference TRBV15 and TRBJ2-3, is DAMVIQNPRYQVTQFGKPVTLSCSQTLNHNVMYWYQQKSSQAPKLLFHYYDKDFNNEADTPDNFQSRRPNTSFCFLDIRSPGLGDTAMYLCATSRKPIAPGQGHNTQYFGPGTRLTVL.

This chain connects TRBV20-1 to TRBJ2-1, with TRBD2 matching over 13 bases. V shed 3 bases, J shed 10 bases, and the junction held 9 bases outside the gene matches. The germline V gene encodes CDR1 DFQATT and CDR2 SNEGSKA (reference sequence). The CDR3 length is 15 residues. CDR3 region: CSARGLGLAGEEQFF. The CDR3 DNA reads TGCAGTGCTAGGGGGTTAGGACTAGCGGGAGAAGAGCAGTTCTTC.

J is TRBJ1-2 and V is TRBV12-3 or TRBV12-4; TRBD1 might be the D (6 bases). Trimming took 0 bases from V and 7 from J, leaving 12 bases between them. The CDR3 consists of 14 residues. The CDR3 nucleotides are TGTGCCAGCAGTTTAGCGACGGGGGCGGGTGGCTACACCTTC. This sequence encodes CASSLATGAGGYTF.

This clonotype has a handful of counts. The chain uses TRBV14 and TRBJ2-2; 7 bases agree with TRBD2. CDR1 and CDR2 from the germline V gene are SGHDN and FVKESK. The CDR3 spans 15 residues. V shed 2 bases, J shed 0 bases, and the junction held 0 bases outside the gene matches. The CDR3 DNA sequence: TGTGCCAGCAGCCAAACTAGCGCGAACACCGGGGAGCTGTTTTTT. Its protein product is CASSQTSANTGELFF.

The J gene is TRBJ2-1, the V gene TRBV11-3, with 7 bases lining up with TRBD1. The CDR3 consists of 14 residues. Losses at the gene ends were 7 bases for V and 4 bases for J; bases not matched to a gene: 7. The germline CDR1 and CDR2 sequences are SGHNT and YENEEA. CDR3 region: CASNMGQLYNEQFF. The DNA of the CDR3 is TGTGCCAGCAATATGGGACAGCTTTACAATGAGCAGTTCTTC.

The CDR3 loop is CASSFRAVAQETQYF. In nucleotides, the CDR3 is TGTGCCAGCAGTTTCCGAGCGGTTGCCCAAGAGACCCAGTACTTC. The J gene is TRBJ2-5, the V gene TRBV27; the D gene is possibly TRBD2 (5 bases). The CDR3 is 15 residues long. Looked up from germline, CDR1 is MNHEY and CDR2 is SMNVEV (reference sequence). Trimming removed 3 bases from V and 1 base from J, with 12 bases in between.

DNA for the CDR3: TGTGCCAGCAGTCAAACAGTGATGCCCTCTGGGGCCAACGTCCTGACTTTC. This translates into CASSQTVMPSGANVLTF. The chain combines TRBV7-6 with TRBJ2-6; no firm D call. Trimming removed 6 bases at V and 0 bases at J, with 15 bases between. The CDR3 spans 17 residues. Germline V lookup: CDR1 SGHVS, CDR2 FNYEAQ.